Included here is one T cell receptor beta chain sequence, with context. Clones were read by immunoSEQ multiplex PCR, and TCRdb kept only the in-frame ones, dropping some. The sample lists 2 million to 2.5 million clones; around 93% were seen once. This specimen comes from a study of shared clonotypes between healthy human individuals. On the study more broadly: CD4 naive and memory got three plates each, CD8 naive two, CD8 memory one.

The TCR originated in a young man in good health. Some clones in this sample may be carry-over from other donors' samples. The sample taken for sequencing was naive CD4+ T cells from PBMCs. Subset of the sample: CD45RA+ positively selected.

Here the CDR3 reads CASRALGGEKLFF. As DNA, the CDR3 is TGTGCCAGTAGGGCGCTGGGGGGTGAAAAACTGTTTTTT. The rearrangement links TRBV19 to TRBJ1-4; weak D call: TRBD1 (5 bases). Per germline, CDR1 LNHDA and CDR2 SQIVND (reference sequence). V gave up 6 bases and J gave up 7 bases, with 12 bases separating them. There are 13 residues in the CDR3.